The 4 T cell receptor beta chains reported below all come from one sample, sequenced in a study of CD8 T cells in Susac syndrome. Reverse transcription used roughly 0.45 to 1 ug RNA and random hexamers. TCRdb recomputed calls from the immunoSEQ multiplex PCR reads with MiXCR, one row per CDR3 protein. The sample contains about 210,000 distinct CDR3 sequences, 85% to 95% of which appear only once. The material sequenced was CD4+ T cells from PBMCs. These receptors originate from a human donor in good health.

In this sample, this clonotype turned up once. J is TRBJ2-7 and V is TRBV29-1; possibly TRBD1 for D (6 bases). The germline V and J ends were trimmed by 5 bases and 4 bases, with 15 bases remaining between them. Looked up from germline, CDR1 is SQVTM and CDR2 is ANQGSEA. The CDR3 sequence is 13 residues long. The CDR3 region has the DNA TGCAGCGTTACCGACAGGAAATCTTACGAGCAGTACTTC. It translates to CSVTDRKSYEQYF.

The V call is TRBV7-3, the J call TRBJ2-1; 9 nucleotides align to TRBD2. Germline CDR1 reads SGHTA; CDR2 reads FQGTGA. The CDR3 is made up of 15 amino acids. V dropped 4 bases and J dropped 6; count of bases not matched to a gene: 7. Here the CDR3 reads CASSSRDSGSNEQFF. The CDR3 coding sequence is TGTGCCAGCAGCTCCCGCGATAGCGGGAGCAATGAGCAGTTCTTC.

The gene calls are TRBV30 and TRBJ2-7; D may match TRBD1 or TRBD2 (6 bases each). Per germline, CDR1 GTSNPN and CDR2 SVGIG (reference sequence). The CDR3 has 15 amino acids. V lost 2 bases, J lost 4 bases, and 18 bases lay in between. The DNA for the CDR3 is TGTGCCTGGAGTATAGGAGGGGGTAGTATGTACGAGCAGTACGTC. Translation: CAWSIGGGSMYEQYV.

The CDR3 nucleotides are TGTGCCAGCAGCTCCGGGGGTCTAGGCGAGCAGTACTTC. This codes for CASSSGGLGEQYF. The rearrangement joins TRBV7-2 to TRBJ2-7; TRBD2 is a possible D gene (6 bases). V lost 4 bases and J 6 bases, leaving 13 bases between the germline ends. CDR1 is SGHTA, CDR2 FQGNSA, per germline. The CDR3 has 13 residues.